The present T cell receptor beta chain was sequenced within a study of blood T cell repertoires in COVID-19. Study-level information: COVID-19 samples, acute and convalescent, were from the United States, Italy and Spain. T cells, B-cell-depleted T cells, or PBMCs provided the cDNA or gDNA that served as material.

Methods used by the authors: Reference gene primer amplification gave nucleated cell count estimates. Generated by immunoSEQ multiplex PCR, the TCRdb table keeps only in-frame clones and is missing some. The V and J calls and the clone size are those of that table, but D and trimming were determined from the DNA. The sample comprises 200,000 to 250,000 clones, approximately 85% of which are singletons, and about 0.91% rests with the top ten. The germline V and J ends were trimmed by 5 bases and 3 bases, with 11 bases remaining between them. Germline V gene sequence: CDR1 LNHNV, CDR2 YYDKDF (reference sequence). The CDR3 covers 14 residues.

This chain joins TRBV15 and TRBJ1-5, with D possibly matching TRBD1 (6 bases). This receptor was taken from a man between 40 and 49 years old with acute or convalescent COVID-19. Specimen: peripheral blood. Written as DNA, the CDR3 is TGTGCCACCAGCGGAGGACAGATCAATCAGCCCCAGCATTTT. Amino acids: CATSGGQINQPQHF.